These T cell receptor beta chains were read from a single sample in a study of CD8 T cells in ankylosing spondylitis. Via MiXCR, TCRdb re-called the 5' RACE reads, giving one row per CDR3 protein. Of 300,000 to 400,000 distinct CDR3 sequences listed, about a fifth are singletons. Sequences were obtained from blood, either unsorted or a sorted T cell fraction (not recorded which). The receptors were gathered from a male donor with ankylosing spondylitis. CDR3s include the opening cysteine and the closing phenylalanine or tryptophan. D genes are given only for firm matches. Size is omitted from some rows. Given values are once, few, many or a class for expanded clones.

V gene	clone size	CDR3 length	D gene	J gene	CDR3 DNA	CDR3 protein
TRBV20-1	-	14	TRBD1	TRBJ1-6	TGCAGTGCCACCGGGACAGGGGCCCATTCACCCCTCCACTTT	CSATGTGAHSPLHF
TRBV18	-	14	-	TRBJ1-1	TGTGCCAGCTCACCCGCGTGGTTGAACACTGAAGCTTTCTTT	CASSPAWLNTEAFF
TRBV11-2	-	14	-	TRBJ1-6	TGTGCCAGCAGCCAGGACGTGGGAAATTCACCCCTCCACTTT	CASSQDVGNSPLHF
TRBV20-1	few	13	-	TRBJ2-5	TGCAGTGCGTCGCAGGGGGGAACGTCGACCCAGTACTTC	CSASQGGTSTQYF
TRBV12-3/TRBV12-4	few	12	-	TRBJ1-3	TGTGCCTGGGCAGGCTCTGGAAACACCATATATTTT	CAWAGSGNTIYF
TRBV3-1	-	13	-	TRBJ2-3	TGTGCCAGCAGCCAGGCCCATGATGATACGCAGTATTTT	CASSQAHDDTQYF
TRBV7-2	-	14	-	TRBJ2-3	TGTGCCAGCAGCTTAGATTGGCGTAGCGCCGACACGTATTTT	CASSLDWRSADTYF
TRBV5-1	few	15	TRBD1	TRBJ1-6	TGCGCCAGCAGCTGGGCCGGGACAGCTAATTCACCCCTCCACTTT	CASSWAGTANSPLHF
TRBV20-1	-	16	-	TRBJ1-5	TGCAGTGCTAGAGAATGGGGGGCTTGGGAGAATCAGCCCCAGCATTTT	CSAREWGAWENQPQHF
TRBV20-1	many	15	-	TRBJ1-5	TGCAGTGCTAGGAGGGGAGACGGCTTACAGGGGCCCCAGCATTTT	CSARRGDGLQGPQHF
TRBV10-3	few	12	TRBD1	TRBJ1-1	TGTGCCATCAGTTATACAGGGGCTGAAGCTTTCTTT	CAISYTGAEAFF
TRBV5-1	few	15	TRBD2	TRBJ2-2	TGCGCCAGCAGCTTGAGTGGGACTAGCGGCGGGGAGCTGTTTTTT	CASSLSGTSGGELFF
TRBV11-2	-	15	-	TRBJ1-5	TGTGCCAGCAGCTGGGGGCCGGGGAAGGGACAGCCCCAGCATTTT	CASSWGPGKGQPQHF
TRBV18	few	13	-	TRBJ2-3	TGTGCCAGCTCACCACGAGAGTTCGATACGCAGTATTTT	CASSPREFDTQYF
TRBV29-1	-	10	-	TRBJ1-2	TGCAGCGTTACCGAGGGGGGCTACACCTTC	CSVTEGGYTF
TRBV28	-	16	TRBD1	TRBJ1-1	TGTGCCAGCAGCCCAGGGGGGCGGCCCGTGAACACTGAAGCTTTCTTT	CASSPGGRPVNTEAFF
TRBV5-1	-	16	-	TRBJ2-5	TGCGCCAGCAGCTTGCCGGGTTCCCATAGCCAAGAGACCCAGTACTTC	CASSLPGSHSQETQYF
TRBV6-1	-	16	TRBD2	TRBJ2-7	TGTGCCAGCAGCTCGACTAGCGGGAGGCTCCTATACGAGCAGTACTTC	CASSSTSGRLLYEQYF
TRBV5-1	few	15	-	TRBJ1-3	TGCGCCAGCAGATCATTGTCCGACTCTGGAAACACCATATATTTT	CASRSLSDSGNTIYF
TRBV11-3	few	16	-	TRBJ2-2	TGTGCCAGCAGCTTAGGCACCAGTCAGTTCACCGGGGAGCTGTTTTTT	CASSLGTSQFTGELFF
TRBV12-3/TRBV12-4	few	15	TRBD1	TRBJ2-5	TGTGCCAGCAGTCTGACAGGGGGCCGGAGAGAGACCCAGTACTTC	CASSLTGGRRETQYF
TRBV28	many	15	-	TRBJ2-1	TGTGCCAGCAGTTTAACGGGAGAGGGTTACAATGAGCAGTTCTTC	CASSLTGEGYNEQFF
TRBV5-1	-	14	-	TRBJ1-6	TGCGCCAGCAGTTTACGAGCCGATAATTCACCCCTCCACTTT	CASSLRADNSPLHF
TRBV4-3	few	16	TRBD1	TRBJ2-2	TGCGCCAGCAGCCAAGACACCGGGACAGCCCCCGGGGAGCTGTTTTTT	CASSQDTGTAPGELFF
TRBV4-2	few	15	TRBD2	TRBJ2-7	TGTGCCAGCAGCCAAGTCAGCGGGAGGGGGGAGGAGCAGTACTTC	CASSQVSGRGEEQYF
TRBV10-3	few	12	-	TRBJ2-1	TGTGCCATCAGTGAACAAGTCAATGAGCAGTTCTTC	CAISEQVNEQFF
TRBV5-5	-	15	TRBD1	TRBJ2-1	TGTGCCAGCAGCAGGTCGGACAGGGTGGACAATGAGCAGTTCTTC	CASSRSDRVDNEQFF
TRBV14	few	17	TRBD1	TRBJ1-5	TGTGCCAGCAGCCAAGATTGTACAGGGGTGGTCAATCAGCCCCAGCATTTT	CASSQDCTGVVNQPQHF
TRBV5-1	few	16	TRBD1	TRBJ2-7	TGCGCCAGCAGCTCGGGACAGGGGATCCTAAGATACGAGCAGTACTTC	CASSSGQGILRYEQYF
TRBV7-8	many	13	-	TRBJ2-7	TGTGCCAGCAGCTTAGGGCAGGAGGGGGAGCAGTACTTC	CASSLGQEGEQYF
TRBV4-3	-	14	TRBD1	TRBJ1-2	TGCGCCAGCAGCCAAGATGCAGGGGGCTATGGCTACACCTTC	CASSQDAGGYGYTF
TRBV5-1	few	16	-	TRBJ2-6	TGCGCCAGCAGCCGGGGGTTGGCAGGAGGGGCCAACGTCCTGACTTTC	CASSRGLAGGANVLTF
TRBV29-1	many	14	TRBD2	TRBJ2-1	TGCAGCGCCGACTTCGGGACTAGCCCTCTGAAGCAGTTCTTC	CSADFGTSPLKQFF
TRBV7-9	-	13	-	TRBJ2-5	TGTGCCAGCAGCTTCTCAGGGCCAGAGACCCAGTACTTC	CASSFSGPETQYF
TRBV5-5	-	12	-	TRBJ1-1	TGTGCCAGCAGCCGAGGACAGCGAGAAGCTTTCTTT	CASSRGQREAFF
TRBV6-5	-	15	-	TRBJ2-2	TGTGCCAGCAGTTCGCTTGGCGAGGGCACCGGGGAGCTGTTTTTT	CASSSLGEGTGELFF
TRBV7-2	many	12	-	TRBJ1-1	TGTGCCAGCAGCAGCCCGAACACTGAAGCTTTCTTT	CASSSPNTEAFF
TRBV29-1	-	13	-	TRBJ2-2	TGCAGCGTCAAGCCCAGGAGCGCCGGGGAGCTGTTTTTT	CSVKPRSAGELFF
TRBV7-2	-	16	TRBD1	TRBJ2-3	TGTGCCAGCAGCTCCGTCTCAGGGGGCCGAGGAGATACGCAGTATTTT	CASSSVSGGRGDTQYF
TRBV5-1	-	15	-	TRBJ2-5	TGCGCCAGCAGCTTGGTGGGGTGGCAGCAAGAGACCCAGTACTTC	CASSLVGWQQETQYF
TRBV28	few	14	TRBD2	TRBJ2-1	TGTGCCAGCAGCCCCCCAGGCCTAGCGGGAGTGCAGTTCTTC	CASSPPGLAGVQFF